The T cell receptor beta chain described here comes from a study of T cell responses to AZD1222 COVID-19 vaccine (dated by TCRdb to the early 2020s). Study-wide context: A total of 233 trial participants underwent TCR sequencing, of whom around 210 had received two doses of AZD1222 and about 25 had received two doses of the MenACWY control vaccine. Trial participants were enrolled by age into 18-55, 56-69 and 70-plus year subgroups, with roughly 160, 29 and 62 TCR-sequenced participants respectively.

The CDR3 regions of human TCRbeta chains were analyzed by immunosequencing. The study's processing was this. TCRs in the repertoires were compared against a reference library of SARS-CoV-2-specific TCRs that had been generated with the MIRA antigen-specificity platform. Breadth meant the fraction of unique TCRs that were SARS-CoV-2-associated, whereas depth meant the fraction of total T cells that were SARS-CoV-2-associated. Using the MIRA data, every spike-specific TCR was mapped to the spike region that the TCR reacted to and assigned to either a CD4 or a CD8 class. Log10-transformed breadth and depth values were compared by one-way ANOVA with Sidak's multiple comparisons tests. Here the immuneACCESS table is served through TCRdb, limited to in-frame sequences with V and J called. Missing clones are a known gap in these copies; in checked studies unresolved V genes cover under half, and the rest lacks a known reason. That table furnishes V, J and clone size, whereas the DNA furnished D and trimming. A total of under 150,000 clones appear in this sample, approximately 91% of them only once. The ten largest account for less than 2% of the sample.

This specimen's time point label, interpreted: about 28 days (+/-7) after the second vaccine dose. Because spike-specific TCR depth and breadth did not differ between the two schedules, AZD1222 recipients who got a second dose at roughly 4 weeks were pooled with those who got a second dose at roughly 12 weeks. The vaccinee samples were drawn from two UK trials, COV001 and COV002, one of which was a single-blind randomized controlled phase 2/3 trial testing AZD1222 (ChAdOx1 nCoV-19) in healthy adults. Trial participant PBMC samples were collected at day 0 and day 28 after the second dose for TCRbeta chain sequencing. V loses 2 bases of germline sequence and J loses 0 bases, and the interval between the two ends is 8 bases. From a lookup of the germline V gene, CDR1 and CDR2 are SNHLY and FYNNEI. There are 14 amino acids in the CDR3, from cysteine to phenylalanine inclusive. The DNA shown is the 42-base CDR3, in frame from base 1.

Remarks on this clone: The specificity of this receptor is unknown. Qualities for individual bases were not recorded, and no much larger clone is one base off.

Overall study results and their limits: CD4 TCRs associated with the vaccine covered the entire spike protein, and the dominant responses were in regions 160-218 and 743-854. Participants were mostly white British and included more females than males, and it was suggested by the authors that clonal diversity may have been underestimated. Conclusions about previously exposed vaccinees are limited, since just five to seven AZD1222 recipients were seropositive for SARS-CoV-2 at baseline. The 56-69-year group was small, and its depth increase did not reach significance, likely because of low power. Spike-specific TCR breadth and depth rose significantly after two AZD1222 doses compared with day 0 and with MenACWY recipients. Because no samples from the day 14 peak response were available, repertoires could be characterized only after the peak T cell response. Nearly half of unique spike-specific TCRs reportedly recognized epitopes outside regions mutated in the B.1.351 and B.1.1.7 variants.

The chain couples TRBV2 to TRBJ2-7, and possibly TRBD1, on 6 matching bases. The TCR comes from an adult who received the AZD1222 COVID-19 vaccine. The sample was peripheral blood, taken 28 days after the second AZD1222 dose. The DNA is TGTGCCAGCAGTGAAAACAGGGACTCCTACGAGCAGTACTTC. Protein translation: CASSENRDSYEQYF.